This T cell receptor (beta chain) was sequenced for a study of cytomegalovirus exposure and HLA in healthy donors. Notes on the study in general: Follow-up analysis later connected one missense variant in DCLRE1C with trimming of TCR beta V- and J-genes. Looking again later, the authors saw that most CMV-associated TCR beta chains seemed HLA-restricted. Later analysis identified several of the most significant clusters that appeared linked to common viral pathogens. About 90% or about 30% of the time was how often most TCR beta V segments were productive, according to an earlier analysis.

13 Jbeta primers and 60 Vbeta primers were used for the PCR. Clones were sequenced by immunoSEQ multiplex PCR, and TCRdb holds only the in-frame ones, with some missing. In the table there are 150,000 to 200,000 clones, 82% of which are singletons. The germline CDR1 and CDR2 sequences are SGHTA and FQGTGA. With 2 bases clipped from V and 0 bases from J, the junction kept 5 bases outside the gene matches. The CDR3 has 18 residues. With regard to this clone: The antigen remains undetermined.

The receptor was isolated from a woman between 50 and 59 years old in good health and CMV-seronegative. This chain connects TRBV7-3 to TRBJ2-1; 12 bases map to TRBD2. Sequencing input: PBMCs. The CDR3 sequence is CASSLGTSGPSSYNEQFF. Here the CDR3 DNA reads TGTGCCAGCAGCTTAGGGACTAGCGGGCCGAGCTCCTACAATGAGCAGTTCTTC.